A selection of T cell receptor beta chains follows, all from one sample in a study of shared clonotypes between healthy human individuals. Profiled with immunoSEQ multiplex PCR; TCRdb holds only in-frame clones, not every one. The table shows about 460,000 clones, with around 77% occurring only once. Sequences were obtained from PBMCs. The receptors shown here come from a woman in her thirties or forties in good health. Some clones in this sample may be carry-over from other donors' samples. CDR3s include the opening cysteine and the closing phenylalanine or tryptophan.

J | V | CDR3
TRBJ2-2 | TRBV6-6 | CASSLRQGTGELFF
TRBJ2-5 | TRBV13 | CASSELAQETQYF
TRBJ2-1 | TRBV1 | CTSSQDGFSSYNEQFF
TRBJ2-5 | TRBV29-1 | CSVATSAGETQYF
TRBJ1-4 | TRBV29-1 | CSATTDGVATNEKLFF
TRBJ2-6 | TRBV7-2 | CASSFRFLGSGANVLTF
TRBJ1-1 | TRBV6-1 | CASSADSLRDTEAFF
TRBJ2-2 | TRBV5-4 | CASSLAEGGELFF
TRBJ2-6 | TRBV11-2 | CASSSVRDRGYGANVLTF
TRBJ1-1 | TRBV2 | CASSEHLRGVPEAFF
TRBJ2-3 | TRBV18 | CASSPEGDTQYF
TRBJ1-1 | TRBV5-1 | CASSPTGSITEAFF
TRBJ1-1 | TRBV6-6 | CASSGVRLSTEAFF
TRBJ2-6 | TRBV13 | CASSPGSGANVLTF
TRBJ1-5 | TRBV30 | CAWSGGLSNQPQHF
TRBJ1-4 | TRBV19 | CASSIQGREKLFF
TRBJ2-7 | TRBV2 | CASSEALPVYYEQYF
TRBJ1-2 | TRBV19 | CASTDPTGRCTF
TRBJ2-2 | TRBV9 | CASSVSGTNTGELFF
TRBJ1-1 | TRBV28 | CASNRRRVGTEAFF
TRBJ2-3 | TRBV5-1 | CASSFMDVDTQYF
TRBJ1-2 | TRBV29-1 | CSVEEWQGVVGGYTF
TRBJ2-7 | TRBV18 | CASSRDRDYEQYF
TRBJ1-2 | TRBV18 | CASSQQNYGYTF
TRBJ1-3 | TRBV5-1 | CASSSGRESGNTIYF
TRBJ2-3 | TRBV7-2 | CASSLAGAGDTQYF
TRBJ2-3 | TRBV19 | CASGDGGDTQYF
TRBJ1-2 | TRBV10-3 | CAIWDTDRDYGYTF
TRBJ2-3 | TRBV28 | CASSLLANTQYF
TRBJ1-1 | TRBV30 | CAWSFGTLGTEAFF
TRBJ1-5 | TRBV29-1 | CSVAQGQGQPQHF
TRBJ1-1 | TRBV7-9 | CASSLGTYMNTEAFF
TRBJ1-4 | TRBV2 | CASSERDQEKLFF
TRBJ2-7 | TRBV4-1 | CASSQEWLAGGEQYF
TRBJ1-5 | TRBV7-8 | CASSSYDRVNQPQHF
TRBJ1-1 | TRBV18 | CASSQDRNTEAFF
TRBJ2-4 | TRBV2 | CASSDSWVSKNIQYF
TRBJ1-1 | TRBV2 | CASSDSLIMNTEAFF
TRBJ1-5 | TRBV30 | CAWSRSNSNQPQHF
TRBJ2-1 | TRBV6-1 | CASSEVSGRLYNEQFF